The rows below give T cell receptor beta chains drawn from one sample of a study of blood T cell repertoires in COVID-19. Clones were sequenced by immunoSEQ multiplex PCR, and TCRdb holds only the in-frame ones, with some missing. Among 93,000 or so clones listed, approximately 88% were seen once. The sample comprised peripheral blood. These TCRs come from a woman in her sixties with acute or convalescent COVID-19. Each CDR3 is given with its conserved first and last residue. D genes are given only for firm matches. Clone sizes are given selectively: once, few, many, or a class where the clone is expanded.

>TRBV29-1|TRBJ1-1|NA|NA
CSVVSVGAEAFF
TGCAGCGTTGTGTCGGTCGGGGCTGAAGCTTTCTTT
>TRBV6-5|TRBJ1-3|NA|NA
CASREGSPGNTIYF
TGTGCCAGCAGGGAGGGTAGTCCTGGAAACACCATATATTTT
>TRBV19|TRBJ2-3|once|NA
CASTLGQFRDTQYF
TGTGCCAGCACCCTTGGACAGTTCAGAGATACGCAGTATTTT
>TRBV9|TRBJ1-5|NA|TRBD1
CASSVGTGGSNQPQHF
TGTGCCAGCAGCGTAGGGACAGGGGGCAGCAATCAGCCCCAGCATTTT
>TRBV30|TRBJ1-5|NA|NA
CAWNARWNQPQHF
TGTGCCTGGAATGCCCGGTGGAATCAGCCCCAGCATTTT
>TRBV19|TRBJ1-2|NA|NA
CASRREKYGYTF
TGTGCCAGTAGGCGTGAGAAGTATGGCTACACCTTC
>TRBV10-3|TRBJ2-6|few|TRBD1
CAIRTTGDGANVLTF
TGTGCCATCAGGACGACAGGGGACGGGGCCAACGTCCTGACTTTC
>TRBV19|TRBJ1-5|NA|NA
CATSGGAWGNQPQHF
TGTGCCACTTCGGGGGGCGCGTGGGGCAATCAGCCCCAGCATTTT
>TRBV7-8|TRBJ2-2|NA|NA
CAIRQENTGELFF
TGTGCCATCCGACAGGAAAACACCGGGGAGCTGTTTTTT
>TRBV6-1|TRBJ2-1|NA|NA
CASSESSSYNEQFF
TGTGCCAGCAGTGAATCCAGCTCCTACAATGAGCAGTTCTTC
>TRBV19|TRBJ1-2|NA|NA
CASRLERGYTF
TGTGCCAGTAGGCTAGAAAGGGGCTACACCTTC
>TRBV20-1|TRBJ1-1|NA|NA
CSAWEQVEAFF
TGCAGTGCCTGGGAACAGGTTGAAGCTTTCTTT
>TRBV2|TRBJ2-1|NA|TRBD1
CASSEWGQPYNEQFF
TGTGCCAGCAGTGAGTGGGGACAGCCCTACAATGAGCAGTTCTTC
>TRBV6-5|TRBJ1-5|NA|TRBD1
CASSYQRQGGQPQHF
TGTGCCAGCAGTTACCAACGACAGGGTGGCCAGCCCCAGCATTTT
>TRBV5-1|TRBJ2-1|NA|TRBD2
CASRSGTTYNEQFF
TGCGCCAGCAGGTCCGGGACTACTTACAATGAGCAGTTCTTC
>TRBV28|TRBJ2-1|NA|TRBD1
CASSITGGRYNEQFF
TGTGCCAGCAGTATAACAGGGGGGAGGTACAATGAGCAGTTCTTC
>TRBV5-5|TRBJ1-1|NA|NA
CASSRTANTEAFF
TGTGCCAGCAGCCGGACAGCGAACACTGAAGCTTTCTTT
>TRBV19|TRBJ2-3|NA|NA
CASSISPGTDTQYF
TGTGCCAGTAGTATCTCCCCGGGGACAGATACGCAGTATTTT
>TRBV18|TRBJ1-2|NA|TRBD1
CASSPNRGYGYTF
TGTGCCAGCTCACCAAACAGGGGCTATGGCTACACCTTC
>TRBV5-4|TRBJ2-5|NA|TRBD1
CASSLGGQGWMKTQYF
TGTGCCAGCAGCTTGGGGGGACAGGGATGGATGAAGACCCAGTACTTC
>TRBV6-1|TRBJ1-1|NA|NA
CASSESTGLNTEAFF
TGTGCCAGCAGTGAAAGCACAGGACTGAACACTGAAGCTTTCTTT
>TRBV9|TRBJ2-2|NA|TRBD2
CASSFSGSPNTGELFF
TGTGCCAGCAGCTTTAGCGGGAGCCCTAACACCGGGGAGCTGTTTTTT
>TRBV2|TRBJ1-1|NA|TRBD1
CASIPTGLNTEAFF
TGTGCCAGCATCCCGACAGGGTTGAACACTGAAGCTTTCTTT
>TRBV30|TRBJ1-2|NA|TRBD1
CAWRKDRGSYGYTF
TGTGCCTGGAGAAAGGACAGGGGATCTTATGGCTACACCTTC
>TRBV9|TRBJ1-1|NA|NA
CASSVGAGMNTEAFF
TGTGCCAGCAGCGTAGGGGCAGGGATGAACACTGAAGCTTTCTTT
>TRBV5-1|TRBJ2-1|NA|TRBD2
CASSSSGTSGTGEQFF
TGCGCCAGCAGCTCCTCCGGGACTAGCGGGACGGGTGAGCAGTTCTTC
>TRBV7-9|TRBJ1-1|NA|NA
CASSPGRDRAFF
TGTGCCAGCAGCCCAGGCCGGGATCGCGCTTTCTTT
>TRBV6-5|TRBJ1-1|NA|TRBD1
CASSLRQGTAEAFF
TGTGCCAGCAGTCTTAGACAGGGAACAGCTGAAGCTTTCTTT
>TRBV6-5|TRBJ1-2|few|NA
CVTGGGIYGYTF
TGTGTCACCGGCGGGGGGATCTATGGCTACACCTTC
>TRBV6-5|TRBJ2-7|NA|TRBD1
CASRLDRLSYEQYF
TGTGCCAGCAGGCTGGACAGGCTCTCCTACGAGCAGTACTTC